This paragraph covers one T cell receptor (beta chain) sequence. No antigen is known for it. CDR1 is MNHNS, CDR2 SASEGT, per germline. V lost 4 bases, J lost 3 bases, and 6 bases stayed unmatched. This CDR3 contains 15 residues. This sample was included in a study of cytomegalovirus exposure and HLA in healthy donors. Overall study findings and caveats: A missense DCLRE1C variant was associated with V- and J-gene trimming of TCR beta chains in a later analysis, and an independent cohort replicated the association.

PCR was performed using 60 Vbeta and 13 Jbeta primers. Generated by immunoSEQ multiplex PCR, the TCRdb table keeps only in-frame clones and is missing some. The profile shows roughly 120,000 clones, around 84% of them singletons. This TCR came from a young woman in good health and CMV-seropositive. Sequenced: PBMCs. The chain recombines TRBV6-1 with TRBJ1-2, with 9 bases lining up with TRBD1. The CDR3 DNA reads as TGTGCCAGCAGTGGGGGACAGGGTGCCGACTATGGCTACACCTTC. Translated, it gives CASSGGQGADYGYTF.